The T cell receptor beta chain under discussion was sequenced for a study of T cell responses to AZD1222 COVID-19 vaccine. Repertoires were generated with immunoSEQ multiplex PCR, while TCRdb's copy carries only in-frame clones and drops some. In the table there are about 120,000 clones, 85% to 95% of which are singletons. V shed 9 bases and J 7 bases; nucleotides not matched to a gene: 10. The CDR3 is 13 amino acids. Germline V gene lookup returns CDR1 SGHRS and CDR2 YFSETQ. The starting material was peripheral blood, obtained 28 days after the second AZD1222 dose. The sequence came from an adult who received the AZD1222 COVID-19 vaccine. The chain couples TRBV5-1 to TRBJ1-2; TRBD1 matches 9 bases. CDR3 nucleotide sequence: TGCGCCACCCAAGAACAGGGGGCGGTTGGCTACACCTTC. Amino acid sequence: CATQEQGAVGYTF.